This paragraph covers one T cell receptor beta chain sequence. Its target antigen remains unknown. Base qualities are not provided; no much larger clone lies one nucleotide away. This specimen's time point label, per the study, means: baseline before first vaccination. Vaccinee samples came from UK trials COV001 and COV002, including a single-blind randomized controlled phase 2/3 trial of AZD1222 (ChAdOx1 nCoV-19) in healthy adults. For TCRbeta chain sequencing, PBMC samples from trial participants were taken at day 0 and at day 28 after the second dose. The data originate from a study of T cell responses to AZD1222 COVID-19 vaccine (dated by TCRdb to the early 2020s). Regarding the research as a whole: AZD1222 recipients given second doses at about 4 weeks or at about 12 weeks were pooled, since spike-specific TCR depth and breadth were not found to differ between the two schedules. TCR sequencing covered about 230 trial participants: some 210 given two doses of AZD1222 and 26 given two doses of MenACWY control vaccine. Trial participants were enrolled by age into 18-55, 56-69 and 70-plus year subgroups, with approximately 150, 30 and 60 TCR-sequenced participants respectively. Overall study outcomes, separate from this receptor: Only five to seven AZD1222 recipients were SARS-CoV-2 seropositive at baseline, limiting conclusions about previously exposed vaccinees. No day 14 peak-response samples were available, so repertoires were characterized only after the peak T cell response. Reportedly, close to half of the unique spike-specific TCRs recognized epitopes lying outside the regions that are mutated in the B.1.351 and B.1.1.7 variants. Participants were mostly white British, with more females than males. The authors suggested clonal diversity may have been underestimated. In the small 56-69-year group, the increase in depth fell short of significance, most likely because of low power. The vaccine-associated CD4 TCRs covered the entire spike protein, and the dominant responses fell in regions 160-218 and 743-854. Spike-specific TCR breadth and depth rose significantly after two AZD1222 doses compared with day 0 and with MenACWY recipients.

The CDR3 sequence holds 12 residues, the cysteine and phenylalanine included. The DNA shown is the 36-base CDR3, in frame from base 1. V and J are truncated by 5 bases and 7 bases respectively, leaving an intervening sequence of 14 bases. Via the germline V gene, CDR1 is SQVTM and CDR2 ANQGSEA. The CDR3 regions of human TCRbeta chains were analyzed by immunosequencing. The original pipeline was this. Repertoire TCRs were matched against a reference library of SARS-CoV-2-specific TCRs generated with the MIRA antigen-specificity platform. Breadth was defined as the fraction of unique TCRs that were SARS-CoV-2-associated. Depth was defined as the fraction of total T cells that were SARS-CoV-2-associated. Using the MIRA data, every spike-specific TCR was mapped to the spike region that the TCR reacted to and assigned to either a CD4 or a CD8 class. Log10-transformed breadth and depth values were compared by one-way ANOVA with Sidak's multiple comparisons tests. TCRdb provides this immuneACCESS table in a form limited to in-frame rearrangements. Some clones are lacking; in checked studies, under half of them reflect an unresolved V gene, and why the rest are absent is not known. V, J and clone size reflect that table, while D and trimming were determined from the DNA. This sample is represented by 100,000 to 150,000 clones; 86% of them were singletons. The ten largest account for 20% to 25% of the sample.

This receptor was identified in an adult in good health. The chain uses TRBV29-1 and TRBJ1-2; TRBD1 could be the D gene, as 5 bases match. The sample was peripheral blood, taken on day 0 of AZD1222 vaccination. For the CDR3, the sequence is CSVTSGESGYTF. The bases are TGCAGCGTTACTTCGGGGGAGAGTGGCTACACCTTC.